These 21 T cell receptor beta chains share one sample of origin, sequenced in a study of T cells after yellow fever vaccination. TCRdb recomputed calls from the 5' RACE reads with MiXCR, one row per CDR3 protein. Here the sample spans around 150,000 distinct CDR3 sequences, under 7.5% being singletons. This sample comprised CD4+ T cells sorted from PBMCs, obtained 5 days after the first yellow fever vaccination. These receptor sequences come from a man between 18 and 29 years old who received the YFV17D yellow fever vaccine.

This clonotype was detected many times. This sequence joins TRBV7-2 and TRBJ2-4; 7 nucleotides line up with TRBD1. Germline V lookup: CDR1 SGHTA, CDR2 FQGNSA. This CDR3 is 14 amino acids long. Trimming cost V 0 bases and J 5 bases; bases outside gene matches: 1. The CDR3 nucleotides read TGTGCCAGCAGCTTAGCAGGGGGCGAAAACATTCAGTACTTC. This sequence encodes CASSLAGGENIQYF.

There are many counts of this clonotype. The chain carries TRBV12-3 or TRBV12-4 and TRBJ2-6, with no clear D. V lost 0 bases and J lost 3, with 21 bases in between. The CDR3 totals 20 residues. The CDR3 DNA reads TGTGCCAGCAGTTTAGCGCCCGATCCCTTGGATTTGGGTGGGGCCAACGTCCTGACTTTC. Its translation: CASSLAPDPLDLGGANVLTF.

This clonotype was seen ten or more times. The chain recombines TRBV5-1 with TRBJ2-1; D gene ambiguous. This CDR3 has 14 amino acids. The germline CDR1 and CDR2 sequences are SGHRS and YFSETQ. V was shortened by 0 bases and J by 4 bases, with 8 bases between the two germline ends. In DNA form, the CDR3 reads TGCGCCAGCAGCTTGGGTACGGAATACAATGAGCAGTTCTTC. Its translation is CASSLGTEYNEQFF.

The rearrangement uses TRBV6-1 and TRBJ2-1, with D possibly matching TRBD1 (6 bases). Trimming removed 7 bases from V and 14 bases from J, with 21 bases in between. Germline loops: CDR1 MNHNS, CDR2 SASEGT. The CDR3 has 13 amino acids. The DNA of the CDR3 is TGTGCCAGCATAAAATCCTCTGGGACACGTGAGTTCTTC. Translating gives CASIKSSGTREFF.

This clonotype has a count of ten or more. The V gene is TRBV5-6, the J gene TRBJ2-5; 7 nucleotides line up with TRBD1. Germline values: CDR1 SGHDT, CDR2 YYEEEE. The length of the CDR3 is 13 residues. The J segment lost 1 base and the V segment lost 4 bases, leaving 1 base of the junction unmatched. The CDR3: CASSGTVQETQYF. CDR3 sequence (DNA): TGTGCCAGCAGCGGGACAGTCCAAGAGACCCAGTACTTC.

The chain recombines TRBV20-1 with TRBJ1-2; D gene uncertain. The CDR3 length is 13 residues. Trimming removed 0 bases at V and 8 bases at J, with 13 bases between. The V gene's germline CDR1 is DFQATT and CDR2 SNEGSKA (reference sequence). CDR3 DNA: TGCAGTGCTAGAGACGCGGCGGGCGCCGGCTACACCTTC. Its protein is CSARDAAGAGYTF.

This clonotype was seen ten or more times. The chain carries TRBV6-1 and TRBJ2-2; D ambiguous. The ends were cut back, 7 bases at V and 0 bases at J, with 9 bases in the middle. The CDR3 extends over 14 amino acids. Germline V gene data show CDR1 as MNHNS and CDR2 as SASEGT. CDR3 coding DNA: TGTGCCAGCATATGGGCCACGAACACCGGGGAGCTGTTTTTT. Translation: CASIWATNTGELFF.

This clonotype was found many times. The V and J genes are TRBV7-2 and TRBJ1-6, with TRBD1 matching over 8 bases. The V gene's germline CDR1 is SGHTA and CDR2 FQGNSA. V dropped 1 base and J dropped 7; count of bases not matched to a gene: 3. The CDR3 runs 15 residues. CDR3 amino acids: CASSLVTGGNSPLHF. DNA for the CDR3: TGTGCCAGCAGCTTAGTAACAGGGGGAAATTCACCCCTCCACTTT.

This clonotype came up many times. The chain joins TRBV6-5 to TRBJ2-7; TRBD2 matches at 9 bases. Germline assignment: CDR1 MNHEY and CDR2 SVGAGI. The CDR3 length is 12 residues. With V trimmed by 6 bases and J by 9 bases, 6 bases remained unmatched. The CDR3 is CASRGTSKVQYF. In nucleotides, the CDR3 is TGTGCCAGCAGGGGGACTAGCAAGGTGCAGTACTTC.

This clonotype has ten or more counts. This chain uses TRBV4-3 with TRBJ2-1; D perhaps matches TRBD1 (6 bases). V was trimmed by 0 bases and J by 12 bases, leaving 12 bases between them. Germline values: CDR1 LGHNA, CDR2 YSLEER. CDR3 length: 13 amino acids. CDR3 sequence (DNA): TGCGCCAGCAGCCAAGATAGGGGGACCGGGCAGTTCTTC. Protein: CASSQDRGTGQFF.

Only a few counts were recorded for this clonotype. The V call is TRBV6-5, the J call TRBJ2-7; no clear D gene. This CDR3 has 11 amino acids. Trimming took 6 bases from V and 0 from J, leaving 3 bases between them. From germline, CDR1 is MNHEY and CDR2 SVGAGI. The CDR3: CASRNSYEQYF. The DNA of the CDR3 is TGTGCCAGCAGGAACTCCTACGAGCAGTACTTC.

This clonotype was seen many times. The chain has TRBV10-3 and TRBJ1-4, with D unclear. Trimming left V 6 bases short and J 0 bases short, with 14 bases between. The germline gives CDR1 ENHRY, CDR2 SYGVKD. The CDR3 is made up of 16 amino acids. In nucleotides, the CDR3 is TGTGCCATCAGCGGGGTTGCGACACCAACTAATGAAAAACTGTTTTTT. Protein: CAISGVATPTNEKLFF.

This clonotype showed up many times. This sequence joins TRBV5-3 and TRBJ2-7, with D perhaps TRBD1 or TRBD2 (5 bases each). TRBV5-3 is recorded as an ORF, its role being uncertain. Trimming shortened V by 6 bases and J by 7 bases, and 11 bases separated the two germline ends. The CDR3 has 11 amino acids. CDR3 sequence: CARIGTLEQYF. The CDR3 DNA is TGTGCCAGAATTGGGACCTTGGAGCAGTACTTC.

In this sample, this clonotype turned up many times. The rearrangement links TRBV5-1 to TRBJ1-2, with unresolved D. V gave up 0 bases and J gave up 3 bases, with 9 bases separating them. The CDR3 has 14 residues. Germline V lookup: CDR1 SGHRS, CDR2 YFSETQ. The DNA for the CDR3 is TGCGCCAGCAGCTTGGTTGGACGGGACTATGGCTACACCTTC. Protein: CASSLVGRDYGYTF.

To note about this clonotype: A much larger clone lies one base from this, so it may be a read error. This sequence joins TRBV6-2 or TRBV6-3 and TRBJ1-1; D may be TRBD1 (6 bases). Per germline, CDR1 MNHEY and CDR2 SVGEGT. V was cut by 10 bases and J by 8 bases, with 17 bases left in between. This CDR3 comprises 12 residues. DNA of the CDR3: TGTGCCAACAGCCAGTGGACAGAAGAAGCTTTCTTT. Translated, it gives CANSQWTEEAFF.

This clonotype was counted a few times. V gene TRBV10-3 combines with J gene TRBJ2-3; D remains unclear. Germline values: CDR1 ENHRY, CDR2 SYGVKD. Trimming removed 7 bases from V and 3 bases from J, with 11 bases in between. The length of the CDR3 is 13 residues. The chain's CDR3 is CAITVAVTDTQYF. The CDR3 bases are TGTGCCATCACTGTGGCGGTAACAGATACGCAGTATTTT.

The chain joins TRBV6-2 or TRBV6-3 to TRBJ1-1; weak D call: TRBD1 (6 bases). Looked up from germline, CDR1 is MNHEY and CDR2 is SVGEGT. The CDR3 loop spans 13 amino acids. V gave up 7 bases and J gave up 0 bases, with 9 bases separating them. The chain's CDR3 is CASTGQMNTEAFF. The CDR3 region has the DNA TGTGCCAGCACAGGACAGATGAACACTGAAGCTTTCTTT.

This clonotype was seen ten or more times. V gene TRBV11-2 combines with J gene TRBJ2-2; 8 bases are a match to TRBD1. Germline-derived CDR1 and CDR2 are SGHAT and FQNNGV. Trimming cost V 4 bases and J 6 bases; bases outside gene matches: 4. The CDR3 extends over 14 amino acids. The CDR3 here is CASSYQGAAGELFF. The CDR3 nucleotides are TGTGCCAGCAGCTACCAGGGGGCGGCCGGGGAGCTGTTTTTT.

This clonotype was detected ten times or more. In nucleotides, the CDR3 is TGTGCCATACGGGCCCGGGGGGGCGTGGATACGCAGTATTTT. Its protein is CAIRARGGVDTQYF. This chain links TRBV10-3 with TRBJ2-3; 8 nucleotides line up with TRBD2. Losses at the gene ends were 9 bases for V and 6 bases for J; bases not matched to a gene: 11. This CDR3 spans 14 amino acids. CDR1 is ENHRY, CDR2 SYGVKD, per germline.

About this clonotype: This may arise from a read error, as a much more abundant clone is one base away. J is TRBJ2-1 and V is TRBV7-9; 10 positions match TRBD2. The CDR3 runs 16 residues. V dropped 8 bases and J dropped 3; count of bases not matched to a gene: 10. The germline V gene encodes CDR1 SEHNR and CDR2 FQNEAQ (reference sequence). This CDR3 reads CASCTISGGYYNEQFF. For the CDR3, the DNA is TGTGCCAGCTGCACCATTAGCGGGGGGTACTACAATGAGCAGTTCTTC.

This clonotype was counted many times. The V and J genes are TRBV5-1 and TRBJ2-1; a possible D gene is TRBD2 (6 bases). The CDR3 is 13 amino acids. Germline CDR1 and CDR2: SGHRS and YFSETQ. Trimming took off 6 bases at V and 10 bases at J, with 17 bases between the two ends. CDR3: CASTGTLTGEQFF. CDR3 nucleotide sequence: TGCGCCAGCACCGGGACTTTAACGGGGGAGCAGTTCTTC.